This entry concerns a single T cell receptor (beta chain). Its cognate antigen is unknown. This CDR3 has 16 amino acids. Germline lookup yields CDR1 SEHNR and CDR2 FQNEAQ (reference sequence). Trimming took off 2 bases at V and 0 bases at J, with 8 bases between the two ends. RNA was isolated and reverse transcribed to cDNA, the sequencing template. TCRdb's copy holds only in-frame clones and misses some; the assay was immunoSEQ multiplex PCR. Here the sample spans nearly 110,000 clones, around 83% being singletons. The record originates from a study of CD8+ T cells in alopecia areata. Study conclusions and caveats: Numerous clones, expanded in lesions, remained in scalp and blood during tofacitinib.

The treatment was: oral pan-JAK inhibitor, 5-10 mg twice daily. Sorting separated CD4+ and CD8+ T cells out of PBMCs. The receptor's source is a human donor with alopecia areata. The J gene is TRBJ2-6, the V gene TRBV7-9; tentatively, D is TRBD1 (5 bases). The input for sequencing was CD8+ T cells sorted from blood, taken at week 24, from a patient treated with tofacitinib. The CDR3, as DNA: TGTGCCAGCAGCTTACCCGACAGCTCTGGGGCCAACGTCCTGACTTTC. Its protein is CASSLPDSSGANVLTF.